This T cell receptor beta chain originates from a study of blood T cells in healthy people across ages. It was with a sample-barcoded 5' primer and a J-beta primer mix that a second PCR of roughly 6 to 11 cycles was run. In TCRdb, the 5' RACE reads were re-called with MiXCR into one record per CDR3 protein. Here the sample spans about 590,000 distinct CDR3 sequences, about 30% being singletons. The V segment lost 4 bases and the J segment 11 bases; nucleotides outside the gene matches: 12. CDR3 length: 14 amino acids. Per the germline V gene, CDR1 is SNHLY and CDR2 is FYNNEI. Note on this clonotype: Being one base from a much bigger clone, this may be a read error.

The chain links TRBV2 to TRBJ2-5; 8 bases align to TRBD2. The specimen was blood. This sequence originates from a woman of 80 years or more in good health. CDR3 nucleotides: TGTGCCAGCAGTGGTGGGACTAGATACAATGAGCAGTACTTC. It codes for CASSGGTRYNEQYF.